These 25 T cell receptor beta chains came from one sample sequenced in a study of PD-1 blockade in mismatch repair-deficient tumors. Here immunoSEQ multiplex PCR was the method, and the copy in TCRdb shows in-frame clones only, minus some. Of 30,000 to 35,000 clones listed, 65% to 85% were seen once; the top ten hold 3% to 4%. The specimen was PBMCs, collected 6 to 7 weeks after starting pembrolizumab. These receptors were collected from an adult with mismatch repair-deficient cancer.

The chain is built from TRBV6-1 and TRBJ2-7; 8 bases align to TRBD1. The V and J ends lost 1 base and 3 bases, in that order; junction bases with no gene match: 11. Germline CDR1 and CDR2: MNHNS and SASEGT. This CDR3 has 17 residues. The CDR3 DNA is TGTGCCAGCAGTGAAGGTTTCCCGGGACAGGCGCTCTACGAGCAGTACTTC. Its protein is CASSEGFPGQALYEQYF.

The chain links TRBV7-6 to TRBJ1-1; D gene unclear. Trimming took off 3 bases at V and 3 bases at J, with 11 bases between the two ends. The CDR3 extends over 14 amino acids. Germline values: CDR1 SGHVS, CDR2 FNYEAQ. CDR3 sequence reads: CASSFTEKHTEAFF. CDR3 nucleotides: TGTGCCAGCAGCTTTACAGAAAAGCACACTGAAGCTTTCTTT.

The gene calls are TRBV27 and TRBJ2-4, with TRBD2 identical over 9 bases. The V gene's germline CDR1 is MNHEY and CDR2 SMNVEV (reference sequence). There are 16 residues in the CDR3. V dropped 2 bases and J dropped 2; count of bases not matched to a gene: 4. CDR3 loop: CASSLTAGGPKNIQYF. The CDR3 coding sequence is TGTGCCAGCAGTTTAACAGCGGGAGGTCCCAAAAACATTCAGTACTTC.

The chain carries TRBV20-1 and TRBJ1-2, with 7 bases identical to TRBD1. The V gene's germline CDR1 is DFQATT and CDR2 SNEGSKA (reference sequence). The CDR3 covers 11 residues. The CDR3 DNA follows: TGCAGCGGTGGGACAGACTATGGCTACACCTTC. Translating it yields CSGGTDYGYTF.

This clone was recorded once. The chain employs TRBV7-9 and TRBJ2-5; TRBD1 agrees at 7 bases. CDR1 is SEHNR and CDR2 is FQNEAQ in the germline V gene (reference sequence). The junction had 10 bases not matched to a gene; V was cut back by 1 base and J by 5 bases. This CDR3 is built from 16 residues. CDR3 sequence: CASSLEWDSGLETQYF. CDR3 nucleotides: TGTGCCAGCAGCTTAGAGTGGGACAGTGGATTGGAGACCCAGTACTTC.

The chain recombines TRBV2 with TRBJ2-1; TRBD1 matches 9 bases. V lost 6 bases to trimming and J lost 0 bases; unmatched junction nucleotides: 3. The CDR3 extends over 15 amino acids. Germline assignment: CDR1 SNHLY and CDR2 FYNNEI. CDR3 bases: TGTGCCAGCAGGGGGACAGGGAGCTCCTACAATGAGCAGTTCTTC. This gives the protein CASRGTGSSYNEQFF.

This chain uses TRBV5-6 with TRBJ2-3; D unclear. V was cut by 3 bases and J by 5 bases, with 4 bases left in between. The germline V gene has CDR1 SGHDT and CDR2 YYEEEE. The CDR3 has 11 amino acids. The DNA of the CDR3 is TGTGCCAGCAGCTATAGAGATACGCAGTATTTT. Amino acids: CASSYRDTQYF. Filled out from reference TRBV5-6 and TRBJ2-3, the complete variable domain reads DAGVTQSPTHLIKTRGQQVTLRCSPKSGHDTVSWYQQALGQGPQFIFQYYEEEERQRGNFPDRFSGHQFPNYSSELNVNALLLGDSALYLCASSYRDTQYFGPGTRLTVL.

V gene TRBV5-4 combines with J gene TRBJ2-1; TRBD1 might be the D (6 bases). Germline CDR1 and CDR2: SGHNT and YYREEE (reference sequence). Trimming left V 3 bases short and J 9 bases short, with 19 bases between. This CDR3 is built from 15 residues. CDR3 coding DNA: TGTGCCAGCAGCTGGGACCCCAGGGGAGCAGGTGAGCAGTTCTTC. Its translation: CASSWDPRGAGEQFF.

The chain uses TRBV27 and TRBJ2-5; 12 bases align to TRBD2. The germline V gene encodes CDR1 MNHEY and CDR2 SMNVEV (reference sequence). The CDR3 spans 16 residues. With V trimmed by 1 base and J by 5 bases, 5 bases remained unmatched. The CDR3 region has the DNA TGTGCCAGCAGTTTATATCTAGCGGGAGGGCCGGAGACCCAGTACTTC. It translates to CASSLYLAGGPETQYF.

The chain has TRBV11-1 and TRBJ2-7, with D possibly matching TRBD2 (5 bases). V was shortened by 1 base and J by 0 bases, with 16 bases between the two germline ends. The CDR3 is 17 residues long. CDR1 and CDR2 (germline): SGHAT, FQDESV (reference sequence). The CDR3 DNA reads TGTGCCAGCAGCTTAGGGCCCGACGGGGATAACTCCTACGAGCAGTACTTC. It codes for CASSLGPDGDNSYEQYF.

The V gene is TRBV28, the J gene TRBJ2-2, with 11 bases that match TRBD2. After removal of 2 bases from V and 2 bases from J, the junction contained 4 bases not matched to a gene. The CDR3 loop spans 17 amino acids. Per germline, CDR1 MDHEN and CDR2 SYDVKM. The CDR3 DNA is TGTGCCAGCAGTTTAGGGACTAGCGGCATAAACACCGGGGAGCTGTTTTTT. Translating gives CASSLGTSGINTGELFF.

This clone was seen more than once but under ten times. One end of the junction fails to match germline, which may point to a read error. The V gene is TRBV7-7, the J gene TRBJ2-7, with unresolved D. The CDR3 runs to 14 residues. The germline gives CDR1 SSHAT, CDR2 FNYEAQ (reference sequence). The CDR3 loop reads CASSLSPGSYEQYF. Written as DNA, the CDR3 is TGTGCTAGCAGCTTAAGTCCAGGCTCCTACGAGCAGTACTTC.

As DNA, the CDR3 is TGTGCCAGCAGGACAGGGACGGTGAATCAGCCCCAGCATTTT. It specifies CASRTGTVNQPQHF. This rearrangement joins TRBV28 to TRBJ1-5; 7 bases fit TRBD1. V gave up 6 bases and J gave up 4 bases; unmatched junction bases: 6. The CDR3 runs 14 residues. Germline CDR1 reads MDHEN; CDR2 reads SYDVKM.

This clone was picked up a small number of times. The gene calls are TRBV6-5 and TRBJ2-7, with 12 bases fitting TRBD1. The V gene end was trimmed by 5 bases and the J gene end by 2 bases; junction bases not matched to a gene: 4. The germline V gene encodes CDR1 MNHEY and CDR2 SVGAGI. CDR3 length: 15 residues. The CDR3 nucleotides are TGTGCCAGCAGTATCGGGACAGGGGGCCCCTACGAGCAGTACTTC. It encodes CASSIGTGGPYEQYF.

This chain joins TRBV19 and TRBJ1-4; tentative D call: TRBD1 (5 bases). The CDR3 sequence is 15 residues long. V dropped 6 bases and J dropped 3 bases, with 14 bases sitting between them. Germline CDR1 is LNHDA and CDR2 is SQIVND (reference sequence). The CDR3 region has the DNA TGTGCCAGTAGAACCCAGGGTGGTGCTAATGAAAAACTGTTTTTT. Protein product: CASRTQGGANEKLFF. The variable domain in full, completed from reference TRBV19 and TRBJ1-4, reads DGGITQSPKYLFRKEGQNVTLSCEQNLNHDAMYWYRQDPGQGLRLIYYSQIVNDFQKGDIAEGYSVSREKKESFPLTVTSAQKNPTAFYLCASRTQGGANEKLFFGSGTQLSVL.

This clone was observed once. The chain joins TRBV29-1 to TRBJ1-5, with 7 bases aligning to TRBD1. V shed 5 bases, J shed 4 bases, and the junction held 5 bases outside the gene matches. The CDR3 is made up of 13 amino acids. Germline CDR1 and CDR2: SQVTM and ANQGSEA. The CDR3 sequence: CSVRQGLNQPQHF. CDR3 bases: TGCAGCGTTCGACAGGGCCTTAATCAGCCCCAGCATTTT.

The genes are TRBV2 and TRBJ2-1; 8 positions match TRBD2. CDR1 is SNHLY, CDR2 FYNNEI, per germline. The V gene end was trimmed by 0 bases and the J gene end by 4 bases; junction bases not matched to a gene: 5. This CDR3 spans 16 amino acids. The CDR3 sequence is CASSEALAGKYNEQFF. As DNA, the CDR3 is TGTGCCAGCAGTGAAGCTTTAGCGGGAAAGTACAATGAGCAGTTCTTC.

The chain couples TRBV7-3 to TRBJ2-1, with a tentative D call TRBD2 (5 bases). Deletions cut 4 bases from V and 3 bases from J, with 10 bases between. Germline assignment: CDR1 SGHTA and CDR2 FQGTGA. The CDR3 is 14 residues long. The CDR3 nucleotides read TGTGCCAGCAGCTCCGCCGGACTCTACAATGAGCAGTTCTTC. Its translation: CASSSAGLYNEQFF.

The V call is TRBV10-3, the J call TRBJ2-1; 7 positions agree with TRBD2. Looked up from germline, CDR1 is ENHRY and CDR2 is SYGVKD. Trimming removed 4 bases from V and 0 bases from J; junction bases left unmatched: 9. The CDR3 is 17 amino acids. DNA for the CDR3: TGTGCCATCAGTGCCCGCGGGGCGGGAGACTCCTACAATGAGCAGTTCTTC. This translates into CAISARGAGDSYNEQFF.

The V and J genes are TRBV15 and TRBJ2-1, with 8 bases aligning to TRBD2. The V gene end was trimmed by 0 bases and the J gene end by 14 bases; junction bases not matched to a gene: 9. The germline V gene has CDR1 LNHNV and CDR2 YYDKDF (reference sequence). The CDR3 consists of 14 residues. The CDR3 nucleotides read TGTGCCACCAGCAGAGATCTAGGACTAGCAGAAAAGTTCTTC. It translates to CATSRDLGLAEKFF.

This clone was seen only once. In nucleotides, the CDR3 is TGTGCCAGCAGCCTGACAGGGTTGCACACTGAAGCTTTCTTT. Amino acid sequence: CASSLTGLHTEAFF. This chain uses TRBV5-6 with TRBJ1-1; 7 bases are shared with TRBD1. Per the germline V gene, CDR1 is SGHDT and CDR2 is YYEEEE. Trimming took 4 bases from V and 3 from J; bases not matched to a gene: 6. This CDR3 is built from 14 residues.

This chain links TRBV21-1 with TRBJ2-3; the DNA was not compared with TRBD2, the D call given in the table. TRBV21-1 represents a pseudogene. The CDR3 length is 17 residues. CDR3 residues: CAIIVSAFKPYTDTQYF. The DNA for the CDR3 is TGTGCCATCATTGTCAGCGCCTTTAAGCCTTACACAGATACGCAGTATTTT.

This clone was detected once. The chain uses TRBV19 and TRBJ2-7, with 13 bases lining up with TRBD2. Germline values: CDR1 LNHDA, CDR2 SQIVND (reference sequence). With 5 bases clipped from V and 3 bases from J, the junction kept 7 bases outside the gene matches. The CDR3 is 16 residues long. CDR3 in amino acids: CASSPGTSGTNYEQYF. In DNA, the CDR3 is TGTGCCAGTAGTCCTGGGACTAGCGGGACAAACTACGAGCAGTACTTC.

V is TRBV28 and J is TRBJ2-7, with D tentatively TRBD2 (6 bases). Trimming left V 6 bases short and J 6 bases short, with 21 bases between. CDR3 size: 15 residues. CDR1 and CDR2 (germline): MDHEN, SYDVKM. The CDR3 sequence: CASSPSGERVGEQYF. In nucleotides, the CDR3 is TGTGCCAGCAGCCCCTCGGGGGAGCGGGTGGGCGAGCAGTACTTC.

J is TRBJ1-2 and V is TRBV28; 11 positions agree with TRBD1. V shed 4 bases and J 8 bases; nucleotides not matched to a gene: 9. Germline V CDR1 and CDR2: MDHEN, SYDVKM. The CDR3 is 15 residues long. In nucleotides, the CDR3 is TGTGCCAGCAGTTGGGGGGGACAGGGGGTGAGAGGCTACACCTTC. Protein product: CASSWGGQGVRGYTF.